This T cell receptor beta chain was sequenced in a study of blood T cells in healthy people across ages. Study-level findings and limits: The long-lived group displayed more naive CD4+ cells, plus higher diversity, than the aged donors did. Correlation between TCR beta diversity and naive T cell percentage was strong.

Every participating donor contributed 8 to 10 milliliters of peripheral blood through a draw. On this clonotype itself: Its antigen is not identified.

With a J-beta primer mix and a sample-barcoded 5' primer, a second PCR ran about 7 to 12 cycles. TCRdb analysed the 5' RACE reads with MiXCR anew, one entry per CDR3 protein. The sample includes about 1,800,000 distinct CDR3 sequences, roughly 27% of them seen just once. There are 13 residues in the CDR3. V was clipped by 11 bases and J by 3 bases, with 16 bases between them. The receptor was derived from a woman aged 25 to 39 in good health. Material: blood. The rearrangement joins TRBV12-3 or TRBV12-4 to TRBJ1-2; TRBD1 might be the D (6 bases). CDR3 protein: CASGATDYYGYTF. CDR3 DNA sequence: TGTGCCTCAGGGGCTACGGATTACTATGGCTACACCTTC.